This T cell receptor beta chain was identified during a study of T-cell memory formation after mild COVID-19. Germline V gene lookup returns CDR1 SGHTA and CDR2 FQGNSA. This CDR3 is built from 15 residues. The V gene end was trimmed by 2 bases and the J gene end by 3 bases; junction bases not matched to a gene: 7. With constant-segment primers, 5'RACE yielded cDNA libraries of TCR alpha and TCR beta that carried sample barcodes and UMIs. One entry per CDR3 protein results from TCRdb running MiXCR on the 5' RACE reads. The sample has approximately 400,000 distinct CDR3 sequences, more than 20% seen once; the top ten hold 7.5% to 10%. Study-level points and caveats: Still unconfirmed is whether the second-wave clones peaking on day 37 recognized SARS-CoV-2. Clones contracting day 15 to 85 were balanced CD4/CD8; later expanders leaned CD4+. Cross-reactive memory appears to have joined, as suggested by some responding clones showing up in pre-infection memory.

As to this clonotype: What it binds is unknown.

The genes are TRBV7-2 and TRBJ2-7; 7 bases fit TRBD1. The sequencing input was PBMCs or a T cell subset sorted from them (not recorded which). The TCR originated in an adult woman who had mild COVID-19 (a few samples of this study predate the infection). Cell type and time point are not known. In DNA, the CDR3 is TGTGCCAGCAGCTTATTGGGACAGATCTTCTACGAGCAGTACTTC. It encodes CASSLLGQIFYEQYF.